The clone carrying this TCR beta chain was counted a few times. What it binds is not known. The table came from immunoSEQ multiplex PCR; TCRdb's copy has only in-frame clones and leaves some out. The sample shows fewer than 50,000 clones, around half of them seen only once. CDR1 and CDR2 from the germline V gene are SGHTA and FQGNSA. After removal of 6 bases from V and 4 bases from J, the junction contained 4 bases not matched to a gene. The CDR3 loop spans 14 amino acids. This entry comes from a study of cytotoxic CD8 clonotypes in ibrutinib-treated CLL. Study observations and caveats: Public clonotypes occurred uncommonly; on treatment, they contracted or remained stable.

This sequence joins TRBV7-2 and TRBJ2-3; 10 bases align to TRBD2. This sequence was found in a human donor with chronic lymphocytic leukemia. The sample consisted of PBMCs, taken after 12 months of ibrutinib treatment. The DNA of the CDR3 is TGTGCCAGCAGAGGACTAGCGGTTTCAGATACGCAGTATTTT. Amino acid sequence: CASRGLAVSDTQYF.